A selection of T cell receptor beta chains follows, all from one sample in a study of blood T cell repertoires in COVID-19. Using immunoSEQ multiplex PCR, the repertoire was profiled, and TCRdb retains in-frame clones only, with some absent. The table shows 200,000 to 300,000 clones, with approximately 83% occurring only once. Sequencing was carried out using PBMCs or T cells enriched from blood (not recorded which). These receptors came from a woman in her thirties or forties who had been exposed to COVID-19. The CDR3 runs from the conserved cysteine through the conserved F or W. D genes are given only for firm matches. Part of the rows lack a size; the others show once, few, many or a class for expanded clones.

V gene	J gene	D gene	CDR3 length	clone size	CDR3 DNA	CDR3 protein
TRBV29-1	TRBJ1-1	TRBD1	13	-	TGCAGCGCCAAGGGACAGATGAACACTGAAGCTTTCTTT	CSAKGQMNTEAFF
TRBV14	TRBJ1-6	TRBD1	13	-	TGTGCCAGCAGTCTGGACAGGCGTTCACCCCTCCACTTT	CASSLDRRSPLHF
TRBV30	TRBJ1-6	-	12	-	TGTGCCTGGAGTGACAGGAACTCACCCCTCCACTTT	CAWSDRNSPLHF
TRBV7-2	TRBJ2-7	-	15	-	TGTGCCAGCAGTTTGCTTTGGGGGCCCAACTACGAGCAGTACTTC	CASSLLWGPNYEQYF
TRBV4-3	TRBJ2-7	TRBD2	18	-	TGCGCCAGCAGCCAAGATAGAGAGACCGGGGGGACCTCCTACGAGCAGTACTTC	CASSQDRETGGTSYEQYF
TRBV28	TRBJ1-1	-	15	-	TGTGCCAGCAGTTTACGGGGGATAAGGCACGGTGAAGCTTTCTTT	CASSLRGIRHGEAFF
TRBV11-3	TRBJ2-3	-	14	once	TGTGCCAGCAGCTCCCGGGTGGATGCAGATACGCAGTATTTT	CASSSRVDADTQYF
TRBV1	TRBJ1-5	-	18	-	TGCACCAGGCCCCTCCTATCCCCGGACAGGGGATACAATCAGCCCCAGCATTTT	CTRPLLSPDRGYNQPQHF
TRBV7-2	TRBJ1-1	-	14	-	TGTGCCAGCACCGTGGGCTTAATGAACACTGAAGCTTTCTTT	CASTVGLMNTEAFF
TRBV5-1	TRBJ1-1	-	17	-	TGCGCCAGCAGCTTGGGGGATACAGGGAGGGTGAACACTGAAGCTTTCTTT	CASSLGDTGRVNTEAFF
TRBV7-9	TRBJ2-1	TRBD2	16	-	TGTGCCAGCAGCGGGACTAGCGGGGGGTCCTACAATGAGCAGTTCTTC	CASSGTSGGSYNEQFF
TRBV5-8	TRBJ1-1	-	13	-	TGTGCCAGCAGCCTAACACAGTACACTGAAGCTTTCTTT	CASSLTQYTEAFF
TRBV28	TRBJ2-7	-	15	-	TGTGCCAGCATGTCTTTTCGGGACAACTCCTACGAGCAGTACTTC	CASMSFRDNSYEQYF
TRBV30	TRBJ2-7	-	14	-	TGTGCCTGGAGTGTCAATGCAGGGCCCTACGAGCAGTACTTC	CAWSVNAGPYEQYF
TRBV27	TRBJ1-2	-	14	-	TGTGCCAGCCGCCCCACAGGCTATTGGGATGGCTACACCTTC	CASRPTGYWDGYTF
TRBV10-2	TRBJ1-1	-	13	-	TGCGCCAGCAGAACTACAGGGAACACTGAAGCTTTCTTT	CASRTTGNTEAFF
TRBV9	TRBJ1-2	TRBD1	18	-	TGTGCCAGCAGCGTAGGAGCCGGGACAGGGGAAGGGGCCTATGGCTACACCTTC	CASSVGAGTGEGAYGYTF
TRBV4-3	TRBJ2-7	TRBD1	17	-	TGCGCCAGCAGCCAAGTCGCGCTCTCGGCAGGGGGCTACGAGCAGTACTTC	CASSQVALSAGGYEQYF
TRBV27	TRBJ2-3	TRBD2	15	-	TGTGCCACCGACACACTAGCGGGGGGGCCAGATACGCAGTATTTT	CATDTLAGGPDTQYF
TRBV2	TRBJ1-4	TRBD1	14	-	TGTGCCAGCAGTGGGGGACAGGTGGTGGAAAAACTGTTTTTT	CASSGGQVVEKLFF
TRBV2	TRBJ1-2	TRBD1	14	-	TGTGCCAGCAGCCAAACACAGGGGGCGGATGGCTACACCTTC	CASSQTQGADGYTF
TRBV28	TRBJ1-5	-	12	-	TGTGCCAGCACCGCACAGGGACAGCCCCAGCATTTT	CASTAQGQPQHF
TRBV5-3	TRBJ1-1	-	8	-	TGTCCAGCGCCTGAAGCTTTCTTT	CPAPEAFF
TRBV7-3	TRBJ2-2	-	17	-	TGTGCCAGCAGCTTAAGTCAGGGAAGTGTCTCCACCGGGGAGCTGTTTTTT	CASSLSQGSVSTGELFF
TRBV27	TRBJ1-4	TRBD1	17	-	TGTGCCAGCAGTCCCCAGACAGGGGGCGGCGTTAGTGAAAAACTGTTTTTT	CASSPQTGGGVSEKLFF
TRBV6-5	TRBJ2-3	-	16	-	TGTGCCAGCAGTTACTCGGGGCGGGGAAGCACAGATACGCAGTATTTT	CASSYSGRGSTDTQYF
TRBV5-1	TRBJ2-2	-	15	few	TGCGCCAGCAGCGTATCGGGACAGAACACCGGGGAGCTGTTTTTT	CASSVSGQNTGELFF
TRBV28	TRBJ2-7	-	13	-	TGTGCCAGCAGTTACGGGGGGCTCTACGAGCAGTACTTC	CASSYGGLYEQYF
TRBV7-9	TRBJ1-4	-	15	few	TGTGCCAGCAGCTTAGGGGCAGCAACTAATGAAAAACTGTTTTTT	CASSLGAATNEKLFF
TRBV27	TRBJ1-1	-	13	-	TGTGCCAGCAGTTTAACAGTGAACACTGAAGCTTTCTTT	CASSLTVNTEAFF
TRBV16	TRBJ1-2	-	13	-	TGTGCCAGCAGCCAGGGCAGGGTTGATGGCTACACCTTC	CASSQGRVDGYTF
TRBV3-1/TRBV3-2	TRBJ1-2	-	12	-	TGTGCCAGCAGCCCGCTAGGGGGTGGCTACACCTTC	CASSPLGGGYTF
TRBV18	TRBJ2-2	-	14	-	TGTGCCAGCTCATCCACAGGGACGACCGGGGAGCTGTTTTTT	CASSSTGTTGELFF
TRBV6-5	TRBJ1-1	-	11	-	TGTGCCAGCGAGGGTAACACTGAAGCTTTCTTT	CASEGNTEAFF
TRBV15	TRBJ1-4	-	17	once	TGTGCCACCAGCAGAGAGCCCACAGGCTCAACTAATGAAAAACTGTTTTTT	CATSREPTGSTNEKLFF
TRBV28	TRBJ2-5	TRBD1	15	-	TGTGCCAGCAGTTCTCCGGGACAGACGCAAGAGACCCAGTACTTC	CASSSPGQTQETQYF